One and the same sample provided the 27 T cell receptor beta chains below, sequenced in a study of blood T cell repertoires in COVID-19. Sequenced by immunoSEQ multiplex PCR; TCRdb stores in-frame clones only, minus some. The table includes about 140,000 clones, about 86% detected once. What was sequenced was peripheral blood. The receptors originated from a woman aged 55-70 years with acute or convalescent COVID-19.

V gene TRBV29-1 combines with J gene TRBJ1-5; D gene uncertain. The V and J ends lost 4 bases and 3 bases respectively, with 10 bases between them. Germline V gene sequence: CDR1 SQVTM, CDR2 ANQGSEA. The CDR3 extends over 13 amino acids. CDR3 in amino acids: CSVGETFNQPQHF. The CDR3 DNA sequence: TGCAGCGTTGGAGAAACTTTCAATCAGCCCCAGCATTTT.

Note on this clone: The junction does not match germline at one end; this may be a read error. The rearrangement joins TRBV28 to TRBJ1-4; no clear D. The germline V gene has CDR1 MDHEN and CDR2 SYDVKM. The CDR3 extends over 15 amino acids. CDR3 DNA: TGTGCCAGCAGTTTAAAGGCAGTCACTAGTGAAAAACTGTTTTTT. Translation gives CASSLKAVTSEKLFF. Full variable domain (rest looked up from reference TRBV28 and TRBJ1-4): DVKVTQSSRYLVKRTGEKVFLECVQDMDHENMFWYRQDPGLGLRLIYFSYDVKMKEKGDIPEGYSVSREKKERFSLILESASTNQTSMYLCASSLKAVTSEKLFFGSGTQLSVL.

The chain is built from TRBV4-3 and TRBJ1-1, with 10 nucleotides matching TRBD1. The CDR3 is 14 residues long. V shed 3 bases, J shed 4 bases, and the junction held 2 bases outside the gene matches. From germline, CDR1 is LGHNA and CDR2 YSLEER. This chain's CDR3 is CASSHGQGGTEAFF. Here the CDR3 DNA reads TGCGCCAGCAGCCATGGACAGGGGGGCACTGAAGCTTTCTTT.

The chain is built from TRBV2 and TRBJ2-3, with D possibly TRBD1 on 5 matching bases. Trimming cost V 8 bases and J 4 bases, with 16 bases left between them. This CDR3 region has 14 residues. CDR1 and CDR2 from the germline V gene are SNHLY and FYNNEI. CDR3 nucleotides: TGTGCCAGCCTCTGGCAGGGTAGGGCAGATACGCAGTATTTT. It yields the protein CASLWQGRADTQYF. Combining the CDR3 with reference TRBV2 and TRBJ2-3 gives the whole variable domain EPEVTQTPSHQVTQMGQEVILRCVPISNHLYFYWYRQILGQKVEFLVSFYNNEISEKSEIFDDQFSVERPDGSNFTLKIRSTKLEDSAMYFCASLWQGRADTQYFGPGTRLTVL.

The chain recombines TRBV5-1 with TRBJ1-2; 12 nucleotides align to TRBD1. Germline V CDR1 and CDR2: SGHRS, YFSETQ. The J segment lost 7 bases and the V segment lost 4 bases, leaving 5 bases of the junction unmatched. This CDR3 region has 14 residues. CDR3 sequence (DNA): TGCGCCAGCAGCCCCGGGACAGGGGGCCTTGGCTACACCTTC. Its translation is CASSPGTGGLGYTF.

The chain recombines TRBV30 with TRBJ1-2; 10 positions match TRBD1. Germline V gene sequence: CDR1 GTSNPN, CDR2 SVGIG (reference sequence). Trimming at V came to 0 bases and at J to 5 bases, leaving 6 bases not matched to a gene. This CDR3 has 15 amino acids. Here the CDR3 reads CAWSVRTGGGYGYTF. The CDR3 coding sequence is TGTGCCTGGAGTGTAAGGACAGGGGGTGGGTATGGCTACACCTTC.

The CDR3 nucleotides are TGTGCCAGCAGCCCCCCGCCGCGGGCTGAAGCTTTCTTT. As protein: CASSPPPRAEAFF. The V gene is TRBV28, the J gene TRBJ1-1; no reliable D call. The ends were cut back, 6 bases at V and 6 bases at J, with 14 bases in the middle. This CDR3 has 13 amino acids. The germline gives CDR1 MDHEN, CDR2 SYDVKM.

This clone has more than one count but fewer than ten. The chain combines TRBV5-1 with TRBJ2-7; 8 nucleotides match TRBD1. Germline V gene data show CDR1 as SGHRS and CDR2 as YFSETQ. The V segment lost 1 base and the J segment 7 bases; nucleotides outside the gene matches: 10. The CDR3 has 15 residues. CDR3 loop: CASSLQGARREEQYF. CDR3 nucleotides: TGCGCCAGCAGCTTGCAGGGGGCGCGACGTGAGGAGCAGTACTTC.

J is TRBJ2-2 and V is TRBV16; a weak D match, TRBD1 (6 bases). The CDR3 is 16 amino acids. V lost 2 bases to trimming and J lost 1 base, with 11 bases between them. The germline gives CDR1 KGHSY, CDR2 FQNENV. The CDR3 DNA sequence: TGTGCCAGCAGCCAAACTTGGACAGTGAACACCGGGGAGCTGTTTTTT. This codes for CASSQTWTVNTGELFF. Looking up the rest from reference TRBV16 and TRBJ2-2 gives the full variable domain: GEEVAQTPKHLVRGEGQKAKLYCAPIKGHSYVFWYQQVLKNEFKFLISFQNENVFDETGMPKERFSAKCLPNSPCSLEIQATKLEDSAVYFCASSQTWTVNTGELFFGEGSRLTVL.

The rearrangement joins TRBV4-1 to TRBJ1-1, with 7 positions matching TRBD1. Losses at the gene ends were 4 bases for V and 1 base for J; bases not matched to a gene: 3. Germline assignment: CDR1 MGHRA and CDR2 YSYEKL. This CDR3 is 14 amino acids long. The CDR3 DNA is TGCGCCAGCAGCCTCCGGACAGGGAACACTGAAGCTTTCTTT. Translation: CASSLRTGNTEAFF.

This clone has a single count. This chain links TRBV6-5 with TRBJ1-2; D not certain. This CDR3 comprises 13 residues. CDR1 MNHEY and CDR2 SVGAGI come from the germline V gene. The germline V and J ends were trimmed by 6 bases and 7 bases, with 15 bases remaining between them. In DNA, the CDR3 is TGTGCCAGCAGAACCCCCTCGGGAAGTGGCTACACCTTC. It yields the protein CASRTPSGSGYTF.

This clone was picked up a small number of times. The chain employs TRBV7-2 and TRBJ1-3; tentative D call: TRBD1 (5 bases). The germline V and J ends were trimmed by 5 bases and 0 bases, with 11 bases remaining between them. The CDR3 loop spans 15 amino acids. Germline assignment: CDR1 SGHTA and CDR2 FQGNSA. The CDR3 DNA reads TGTGCCAGCAGCCCCGCAGGGTCCTCTGGAAACACCATATATTTT. It is translated as CASSPAGSSGNTIYF.

The gene calls are TRBV28 and TRBJ1-5; TRBD1 aligns across 8 bases. CDR1 is MDHEN, CDR2 SYDVKM, per germline. This CDR3 spans 18 amino acids. V shed 4 bases, J shed 3 bases, and the junction held 14 bases outside the gene matches. Written as DNA, the CDR3 is TGTGCCAGCAGTTCCGACGCTTGGACAGGGACGATCAATCAGCCCCAGCATTTT. This translates into CASSSDAWTGTINQPQHF. Combining the CDR3 with reference TRBV28 and TRBJ1-5 gives the whole variable domain DVKVTQSSRYLVKRTGEKVFLECVQDMDHENMFWYRQDPGLGLRLIYFSYDVKMKEKGDIPEGYSVSREKKERFSLILESASTNQTSMYLCASSSDAWTGTINQPQHFGDGTRLSIL.

This sequence joins TRBV3-1 (or the pseudogene TRBV3-2) and TRBJ1-6; possibly TRBD1 for D (5 bases). There are 16 residues in the CDR3. CDR1 and CDR2 from the germline V gene are LGHDT and YNNKEL (reference sequence). V gave up 0 bases and J gave up 3 bases, with 9 bases separating them. The CDR3 DNA sequence: TGTGCCAGCAGCCAAGATGCGCAGGGCTATAATTCACCCCTCCACTTT. It yields the protein CASSQDAQGYNSPLHF.

The chain employs TRBV29-1 and TRBJ2-5, with D perhaps matching TRBD2 (6 bases). The germline gives CDR1 SQVTM, CDR2 ANQGSEA. CDR3 size: 15 residues. V was clipped by 3 bases and J by 7 bases, with 21 bases between them. Here the CDR3 reads CSVDVFRWREGTQYF. The CDR3 region has the DNA TGCAGCGTTGACGTTTTTCGGTGGCGGGAAGGGACCCAGTACTTC.

The rearrangement links TRBV11-1 to TRBJ2-7; 12 bases agree with TRBD1. Per germline, CDR1 SGHAT and CDR2 FQDESV (reference sequence). J lost 7 bases, V lost 5 bases, and 6 bases had no gene match. The CDR3 consists of 14 residues. Here the CDR3 DNA reads TGTGCCAGCAGCCGGGACAGGGGGCTAAGGGAGCAGTACTTC. Encoded protein: CASSRDRGLREQYF.

V gene TRBV15 combines with J gene TRBJ2-7; TRBD2 is a possible D gene (6 bases). The germline V and J ends were trimmed by 10 bases and 4 bases, with 17 bases remaining between them. Germline V gene lookup returns CDR1 LNHNV and CDR2 YYDKDF (reference sequence). This CDR3 contains 13 residues. The CDR3: CAMTAGRRYEQYF. The CDR3 DNA sequence: TGTGCCATGACGGCGGGGCGTCGTTACGAGCAGTACTTC.

The chain links TRBV4-2 to TRBJ2-1; 9 bases agree with TRBD1. Per germline, CDR1 LGHNA and CDR2 YNFKEQ. CDR3 length equals 15 residues. V lost 0 bases to trimming and J lost 8 bases; unmatched junction nucleotides: 5. CDR3 protein: CASSQDLGQGYEQFF. The CDR3 DNA is TGTGCCAGCAGCCAAGATCTCGGACAGGGGTATGAGCAGTTCTTC.

Only one count was recorded for this clone. CDR3 sequence: CASSSGNEKLFF. As DNA, the CDR3 is TGTGCCAGCAGCTCAGGGAATGAAAAACTGTTTTTT. The V call is TRBV7-9, the J call TRBJ1-4, with D possibly matching TRBD1 (5 bases). Trimming removed 4 bases at V and 5 bases at J, with 5 bases between. The CDR3 has 12 amino acids. Germline CDR1 reads SEHNR; CDR2 reads FQNEAQ (reference sequence).

The chain recombines TRBV7-9 with TRBJ1-2; 11 bases fit TRBD1. Germline lookup yields CDR1 SEHNR and CDR2 FQNEAQ (reference sequence). CDR3 size: 16 residues. The V segment lost 0 bases and the J segment 8 bases; nucleotides outside the gene matches: 8. The CDR3 loop reads CASSLAIGQGAGGYTF. The CDR3 DNA reads TGTGCCAGCAGCTTAGCAATTGGACAGGGGGCCGGGGGCTACACCTTC.

The chain has TRBV19 and TRBJ2-5, with 15 nucleotides matching TRBD2. The CDR3 has 16 residues. Germline lookup yields CDR1 LNHDA and CDR2 SQIVND (reference sequence). J was trimmed by 4 bases and V by 6 bases; bases with no gene match: 6. Written as DNA, the CDR3 is TGTGCCAGTAGCCCCGGACTAGCGGGGGGGTCAGAGACCCAGTACTTC. Residues: CASSPGLAGGSETQYF.

V usage is TRBV12-3 or TRBV12-4 and J usage is TRBJ1-3; 10 bases are shared with TRBD1. This CDR3 has 12 residues. Trimming at V came to 11 bases and at J to 3 bases, leaving 1 base not matched to a gene. The CDR3 DNA is TGTGCCGGACAGGGGGGTGGAAACACCATATATTTT. This encodes CAGQGGGNTIYF.

The genes are TRBV5-5 and TRBJ1-2; a possible D gene is TRBD1 (6 bases). This CDR3 contains 13 residues. Trimming left V 6 bases short and J 5 bases short, with 14 bases between. The germline CDR1 and CDR2 sequences are SGHKS and YYEKEE (reference sequence). The CDR3 region is CASIRTGTYGYTF. For the CDR3, the DNA is TGTGCCAGCATCCGGACCGGGACATATGGCTACACCTTC. Supplemented by reference TRBV5-5 and TRBJ1-2, the full variable domain reads DAGVTQSPTHLIKTRGQQVTLRCSPISGHKSVSWYQQVLGQGPQFIFQYYEKEERGRGNFPDRFSARQFPNYSSELNVNALLLGDSALYLCASIRTGTYGYTFGSGTRLTVV.

The chain recombines TRBV25-1 with TRBJ2-5; the match to TRBD1 covers 9 bases. The CDR3 consists of 15 residues. Germline V gives CDR1 MGHDK, CDR2 SYGVNS. Losses at the gene ends were 2 bases for V and 5 bases for J; bases not matched to a gene: 6. In DNA form, the CDR3 reads TGTGCCAGCAGTGAACCCGGGACAGGGTGGGAGACCCAGTACTTC. Translation: CASSEPGTGWETQYF.

This clone has just one count. The genes are TRBV18 and TRBJ1-3; no clear D. V lost 0 bases, J lost 0 bases, and 9 bases lay in between. This CDR3 region has 16 residues. Germline values: CDR1 KGHSH, CDR2 LQKENI. This chain's CDR3 is CASSPPQVFSGNTIYF. CDR3 bases: TGTGCCAGCTCACCACCGCAGGTTTTCTCTGGAAACACCATATATTTT.

The V and J genes are TRBV2 and TRBJ1-1, with TRBD1 matching over 7 bases. This CDR3 region has 13 residues. The ends lost 3 bases at V and 4 bases at J; junction bases unmatched: 2. Germline V gene sequence: CDR1 SNHLY, CDR2 FYNNEI. In DNA, the CDR3 is TGTGCCAGCAGTGAGCAGGGGGGCACTGAAGCTTTCTTT. This encodes CASSEQGGTEAFF.

CDR3 residues: CASSQDRGIPPTDTQYF. Written as DNA, the CDR3 is TGTGCCAGCAGCCAAGACAGGGGGATCCCCCCCACAGATACGCAGTATTTT. V usage is TRBV3-1 (or the pseudogene TRBV3-2) and J usage is TRBJ2-3; 7 nucleotides align to TRBD1. V shed 0 bases and J 2 bases; nucleotides not matched to a gene: 8. The CDR3 extends over 17 amino acids. Germline CDR1 LGHDT, CDR2 YNNKEL (reference sequence).